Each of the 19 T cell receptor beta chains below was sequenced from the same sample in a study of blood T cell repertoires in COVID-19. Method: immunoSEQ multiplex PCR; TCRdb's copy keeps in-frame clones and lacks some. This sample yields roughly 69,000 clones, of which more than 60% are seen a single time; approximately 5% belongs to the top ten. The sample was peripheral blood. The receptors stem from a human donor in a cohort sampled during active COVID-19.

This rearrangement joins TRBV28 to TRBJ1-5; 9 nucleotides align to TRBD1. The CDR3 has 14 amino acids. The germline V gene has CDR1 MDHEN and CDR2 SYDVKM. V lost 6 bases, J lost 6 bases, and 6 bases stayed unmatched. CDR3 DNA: TGTGCCAGCAGAAGGACAGGGGCGGGTCAGCCCCAGCATTTT. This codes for CASRRTGAGQPQHF.

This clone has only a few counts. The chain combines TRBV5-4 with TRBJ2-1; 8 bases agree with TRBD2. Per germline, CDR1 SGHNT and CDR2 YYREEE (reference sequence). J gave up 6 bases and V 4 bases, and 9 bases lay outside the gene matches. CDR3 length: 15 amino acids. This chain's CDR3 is CASSPTSGPLNEQFF. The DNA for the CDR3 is TGTGCCAGCAGCCCTACTAGCGGACCCCTCAATGAGCAGTTCTTC. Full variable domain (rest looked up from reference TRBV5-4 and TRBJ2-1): ETGVTQSPTHLIKTRGQQVTLRCSSQSGHNTVSWYQQALGQGPQFIFQYYREEENGRGNFPPRFSGLQFPNYSSELNVNALELDDSALYLCASSPTSGPLNEQFFGPGTRLTVL.

In nucleotides, the CDR3 is TGTGCCAGCAGGACAGGGAACACAGATACGCAGTATTTT. It codes for CASRTGNTDTQYF. The rearrangement uses TRBV28 and TRBJ2-3; TRBD1 agrees at 7 bases. J was trimmed by 2 bases and V by 6 bases; bases with no gene match: 2. The CDR3 spans 13 residues. Germline-derived CDR1 and CDR2 are MDHEN and SYDVKM.

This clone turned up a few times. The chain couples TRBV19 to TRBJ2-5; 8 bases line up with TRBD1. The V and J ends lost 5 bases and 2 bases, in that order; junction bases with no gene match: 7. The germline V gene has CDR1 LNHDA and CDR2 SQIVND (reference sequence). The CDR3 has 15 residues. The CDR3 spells CASSERTGKQETQYF. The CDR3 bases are TGTGCCAGTAGTGAGAGGACAGGGAAACAAGAGACCCAGTACTTC.

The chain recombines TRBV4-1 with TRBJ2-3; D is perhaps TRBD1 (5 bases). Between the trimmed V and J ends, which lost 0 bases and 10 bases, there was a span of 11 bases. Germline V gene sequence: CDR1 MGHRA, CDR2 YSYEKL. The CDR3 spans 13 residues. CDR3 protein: CASSQDEHRSQYF. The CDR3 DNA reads TGCGCCAGCAGCCAAGATGAGCACAGGTCGCAGTATTTT.

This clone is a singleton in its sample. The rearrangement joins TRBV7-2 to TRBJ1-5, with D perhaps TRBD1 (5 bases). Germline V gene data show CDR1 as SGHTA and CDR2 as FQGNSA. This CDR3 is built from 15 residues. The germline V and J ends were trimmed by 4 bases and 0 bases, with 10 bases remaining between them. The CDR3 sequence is CASSSQGYSNQPQHF. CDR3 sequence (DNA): TGTGCCAGCAGCTCTCAGGGTTATAGCAATCAGCCCCAGCATTTT.

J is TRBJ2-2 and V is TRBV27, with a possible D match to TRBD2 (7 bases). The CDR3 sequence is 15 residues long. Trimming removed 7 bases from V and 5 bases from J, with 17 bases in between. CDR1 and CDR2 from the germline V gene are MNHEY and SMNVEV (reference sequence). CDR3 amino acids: CASTLAGATTGELFF. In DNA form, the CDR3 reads TGTGCCAGCACCCTCGCGGGGGCCACAACCGGGGAGCTGTTTTTT.

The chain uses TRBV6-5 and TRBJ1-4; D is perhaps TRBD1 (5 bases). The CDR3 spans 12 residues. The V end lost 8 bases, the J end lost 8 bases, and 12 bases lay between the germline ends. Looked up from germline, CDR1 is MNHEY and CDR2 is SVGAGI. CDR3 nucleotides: TGTGCCAGCCGGGGGTTTGGGGAAAAACTGTTTTTT. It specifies CASRGFGEKLFF.

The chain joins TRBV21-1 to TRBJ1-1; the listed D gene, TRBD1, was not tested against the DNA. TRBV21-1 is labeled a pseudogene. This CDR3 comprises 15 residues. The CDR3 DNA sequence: TGTGCCAGCAGCACCCCGGGACAAGAGAACACTGAAGCTTTCTTT. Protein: CASSTPGQENTEAFF.

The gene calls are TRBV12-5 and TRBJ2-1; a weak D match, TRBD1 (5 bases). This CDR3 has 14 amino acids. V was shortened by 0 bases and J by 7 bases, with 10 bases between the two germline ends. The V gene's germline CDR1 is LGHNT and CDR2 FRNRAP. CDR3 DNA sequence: TGTGCTAGTGGTTTGGTATCGGCAGGGAATGAGCAGTTCTTC. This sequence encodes CASGLVSAGNEQFF.

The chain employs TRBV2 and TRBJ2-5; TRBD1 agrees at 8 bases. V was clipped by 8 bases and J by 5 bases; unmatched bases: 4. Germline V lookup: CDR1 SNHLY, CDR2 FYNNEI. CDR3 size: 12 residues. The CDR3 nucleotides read TGTGCCAGCCAGGGGGCGGGTGAGACCCAGTACTTC. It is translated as CASQGAGETQYF.

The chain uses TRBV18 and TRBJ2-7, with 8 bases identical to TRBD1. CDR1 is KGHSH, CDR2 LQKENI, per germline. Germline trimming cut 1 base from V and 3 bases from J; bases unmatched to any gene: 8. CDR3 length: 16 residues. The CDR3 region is CASSPLPGTGDYEQYF. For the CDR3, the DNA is TGTGCCAGCTCACCACTGCCCGGGACAGGAGACTACGAGCAGTACTTC.

DNA of the CDR3: TGTGCCTGGACCTCCGGGACAGCCTTGGAGCAGTACTTC. As protein: CAWTSGTALEQYF. V and J are TRBV30 and TRBJ2-7; 7 positions agree with TRBD1. The CDR3 length is 13 residues. In germline, CDR1 is GTSNPN, CDR2 SVGIG (reference sequence). The V and J ends lost 4 bases and 7 bases, in that order; junction bases with no gene match: 10.

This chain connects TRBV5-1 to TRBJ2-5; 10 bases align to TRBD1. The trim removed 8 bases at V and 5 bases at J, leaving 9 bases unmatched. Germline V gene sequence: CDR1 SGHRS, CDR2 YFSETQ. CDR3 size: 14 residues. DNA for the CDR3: TGCGCCAGTAGAATGACAGGGGGCGCGGAGACCCAGTACTTC. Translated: CASRMTGGAETQYF.

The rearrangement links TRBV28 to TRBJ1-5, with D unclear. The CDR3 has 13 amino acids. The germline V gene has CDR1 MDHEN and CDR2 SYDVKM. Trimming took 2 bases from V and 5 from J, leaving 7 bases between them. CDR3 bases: TGTGCCAGCAGTTTAAACGGTGATCAGCCCCAGCATTTT. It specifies CASSLNGDQPQHF.

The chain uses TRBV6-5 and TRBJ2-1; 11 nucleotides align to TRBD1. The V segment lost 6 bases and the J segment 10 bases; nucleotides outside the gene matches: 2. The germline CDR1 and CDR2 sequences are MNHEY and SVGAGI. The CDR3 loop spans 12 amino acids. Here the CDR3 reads CASSRTGGEQFF. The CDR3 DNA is TGTGCCAGCAGCCGGACAGGGGGCGAGCAGTTCTTC.

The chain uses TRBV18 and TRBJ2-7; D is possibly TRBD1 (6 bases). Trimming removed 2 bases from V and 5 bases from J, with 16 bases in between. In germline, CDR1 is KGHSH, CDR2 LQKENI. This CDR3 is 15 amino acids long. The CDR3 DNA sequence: TGTGCCAGCTCACCAAGTTTGGGCCAGGGGAACGAGCAGTACTTC. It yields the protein CASSPSLGQGNEQYF.

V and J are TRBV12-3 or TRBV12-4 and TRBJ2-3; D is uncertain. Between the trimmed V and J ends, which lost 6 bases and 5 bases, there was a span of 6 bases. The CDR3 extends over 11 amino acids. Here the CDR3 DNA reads TGTGCCAGCAGATATTTAGATACGCAGTATTTT. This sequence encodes CASRYLDTQYF.

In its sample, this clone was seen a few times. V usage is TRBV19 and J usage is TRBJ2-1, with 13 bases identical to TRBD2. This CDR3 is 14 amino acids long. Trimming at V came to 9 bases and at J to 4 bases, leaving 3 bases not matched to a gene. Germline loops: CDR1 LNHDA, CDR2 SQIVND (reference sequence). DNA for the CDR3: TGTGCCAGCGGGACTAGCGGGACTTACAATGAGCAGTTCTTC. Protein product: CASGTSGTYNEQFF.